The rows below give T cell receptor beta chains drawn from one sample of a study of cytomegalovirus exposure and HLA in healthy donors. Repertoires were generated with immunoSEQ multiplex PCR, while TCRdb's copy carries only in-frame clones and drops some. The sample lists more than 90,000 clones, 88% occurring once. Sequences were obtained from PBMCs. These receptors were obtained from a man between 18 and 35 years old in good health and CMV-seronegative. Both conserved end residues are part of each CDR3. A D gene is named only where the DNA matches it firmly. Where a row states a size, it is once, few, many or the class of an expanded clone; other rows omit it.

J	D	V	size	DNA	CDR3
TRBJ1-2	.	TRBV27	.	TGTGCCAACCTGCTCTTACCACAAGGCTACACCTTC	CANLLLPQGYTF
TRBJ2-1	.	TRBV28	.	TGTGCCAGCAGTCGACAGGTGGGGGCAGATGAGCAGTTCTTC	CASSRQVGADEQFF
TRBJ2-7	.	TRBV4-2	.	TGTGCCAGCAGCCAAGATTTCGGCGGCCGCGGGTACGAGCAGTACTTC	CASSQDFGGRGYEQYF
TRBJ2-1	TRBD2	TRBV5-1	.	TGCGCCAGCAGCACGGGGACTAGCGGGAGTGAGCAGTTCTTC	CASSTGTSGSEQFF
TRBJ1-1	.	TRBV28	.	TGTGCCAGCACCCCGGCGTGGGCCACTGAAGCTTTCTTT	CASTPAWATEAFF
TRBJ1-5	.	TRBV30	.	TGTGCCTGGTCGGACAGACCAAACCAGCCCCAGCATTTT	CAWSDRPNQPQHF
TRBJ1-1	.	TRBV5-4	.	TGTGCCAGCAGCTTCGGAGGGAAAACTGAAGCTTTCTTT	CASSFGGKTEAFF
TRBJ2-3	.	TRBV5-5	.	TGTGCCAGCAGCTTGGTGCCGGTCACAGATACGCAGTATTTT	CASSLVPVTDTQYF
TRBJ1-3	.	TRBV5-1	.	TGCGCCAGCAGCTTGGTGAGCTCTGGAAACACCATATATTTT	CASSLVSSGNTIYF
TRBJ1-5	TRBD1	TRBV2	.	TGTGCCAGCAGCGGTGGACAGGGTCCTTTCCAGCCCCAGCATTTT	CASSGGQGPFQPQHF
TRBJ2-3	TRBD2	TRBV27	.	TGTGCCAGCAGTTTATCACCTAGCGGGAGGGCCGTAGATACGCAGTATTTT	CASSLSPSGRAVDTQYF
TRBJ2-7	.	TRBV25-1	.	TGTGCCAGCAGTGATGAGGGGAAAAGCGGGTACGAGCAGTACTTC	CASSDEGKSGYEQYF
TRBJ1-2	.	TRBV28	.	TGTGCCAGCAGTTTAACAGTAAACTCTTATGGCTACACCTTC	CASSLTVNSYGYTF
TRBJ1-1	TRBD1	TRBV25-1	.	TGTGCCAGCATCCGGACAGGGGAGGTCACTGAAGCTTTCTTT	CASIRTGEVTEAFF
TRBJ2-2	.	TRBV29-1	.	TGCAGCGTTGTCGGGACCGGGGAGCTGTTTTTT	CSVVGTGELFF
TRBJ1-1	TRBD1	TRBV5-1	once	TGCGCCAGCAGCTTGGCCGGCAGGGGGACGAGCACTGAAGCTTTCTTT	CASSLAGRGTSTEAFF
TRBJ2-6	TRBD1	TRBV15	.	TGTGCCACCAGCGACCGGGACAGGGTCTCTGGGGCCAACGTCCTGACTTTC	CATSDRDRVSGANVLTF
TRBJ2-5	.	TRBV2	.	TGTGCCAGCAGTGCATTACAGGGAGTATGGGAGACCCAGTACTTC	CASSALQGVWETQYF
TRBJ2-3	.	TRBV25-1	.	TGTGCCAGCAGTGAATATTTTCCCAAGACTAGCACAGATACGCAGTATTTT	CASSEYFPKTSTDTQYF
TRBJ2-2	TRBD2	TRBV6-5	.	TGTGCCAACACTAGCGGAGGCGGGGAGCTGTTTTTT	CANTSGGGELFF
TRBJ2-7	.	TRBV18	.	TGTGCCAGCTCACCTGCAGGGGGGACCTACGAGCAGTACTTC	CASSPAGGTYEQYF
TRBJ2-7	.	TRBV27	many	TGTGCCAGCAGACCCCGAGCCGGCAGGAGGGAGCAGTACTTC	CASRPRAGRREQYF
TRBJ2-7	.	TRBV11-2	.	TGTGCCAGCAGCAGAGGGGGGGGCGCTGAAACCGGCGAGCAGTACTTC	CASSRGGGAETGEQYF
TRBJ2-7	TRBD1	TRBV6-5	.	TGTGCCAGCAGGGGATACCGGGACAGCTCCTACGAGCAGTACTTC	CASRGYRDSSYEQYF
TRBJ1-1	.	TRBV18	.	TGTGCCAGCTCACCACCTAAGCCGCTCGGAGCGAACACTGAAGCTTTCTTT	CASSPPKPLGANTEAFF
TRBJ2-7	.	TRBV23-1	.	TGCGCCAGCAGTCAATCCCAGTGGTACTACAAGTCCCCAGCCTACGAGCAGTACTTC	CASSQSQWYYKSPAYEQYF
TRBJ1-6	.	TRBV19	few	TGTGCCAGTAGTAGCTCAGGGCAAAATTCACCCCTCCACTTT	CASSSSGQNSPLHF
TRBJ1-2	TRBD1	TRBV28	once	TGTGCCAGCCGAGGACAGGGGCGTCAAGGCTACACCTTC	CASRGQGRQGYTF
TRBJ2-5	TRBD2	TRBV28	.	TGTGCCAGCAGCCCTAGCGGGGCTGGTCAAGAGACCCAGTACTTC	CASSPSGAGQETQYF
TRBJ2-7	.	TRBV23-1	.	TGCGCCAGCTCCGGTGGCGCAGCGGATCACTTC	CASSGGAADHF
TRBJ2-7	.	TRBV7-9	.	TGTGCCAGCAGCTTTGAAACAGTTACCTACGAGCAGTACTTC	CASSFETVTYEQYF
TRBJ2-7	TRBD1	TRBV28	.	TGTGCCAGCAAGAGGACAGGGACCTACGAGCAGTACTTC	CASKRTGTYEQYF
TRBJ1-5	.	TRBV28	.	TGTGCCAGCAGTTTAACTCAAGTTAGCAATCAGCCCCAGCATTTT	CASSLTQVSNQPQHF
TRBJ1-2	.	TRBV2	.	TGTGCCAGCAGTAACACAGGAAACTATGGCTACACCTTC	CASSNTGNYGYTF
TRBJ1-5	.	TRBV27	.	TGTGCCAGCAGTTTACTGACAGGTAGTCAGCCCCAGCATTTT	CASSLLTGSQPQHF
TRBJ2-1	.	TRBV6-1	.	TGTGCCAGCAGTGAAGATTCGGTTAGCGGATCCTACAATGAGCAGTTCTTC	CASSEDSVSGSYNEQFF
TRBJ2-7	TRBD2	TRBV7-2	.	TGTGCCAGCAGCTCCGCTAGCGGGGGGGCCCACGAGCAGTACTTC	CASSSASGGAHEQYF